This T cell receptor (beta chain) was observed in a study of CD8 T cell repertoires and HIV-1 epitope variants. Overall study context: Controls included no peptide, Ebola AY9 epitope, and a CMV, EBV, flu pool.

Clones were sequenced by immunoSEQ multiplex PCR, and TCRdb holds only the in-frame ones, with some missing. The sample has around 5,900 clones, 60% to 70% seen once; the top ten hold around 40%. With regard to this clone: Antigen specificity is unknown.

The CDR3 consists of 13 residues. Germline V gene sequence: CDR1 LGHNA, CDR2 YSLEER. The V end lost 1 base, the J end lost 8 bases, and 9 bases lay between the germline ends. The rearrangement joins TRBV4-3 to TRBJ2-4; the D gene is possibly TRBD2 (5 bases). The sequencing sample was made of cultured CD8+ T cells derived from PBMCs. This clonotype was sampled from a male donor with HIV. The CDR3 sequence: CASSQGVRDIQYF. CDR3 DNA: TGCGCCAGCAGCCAAGGGGTGAGGGACATTCAGTACTTC.